One and the same sample provided the 28 T cell receptor beta chains below, sequenced in a study of read filtering for tumor transcriptome and immune sequencing. From 300 to 450 ng of RNA, a library with molecular barcoded alpha/delta and beta/gamma adaptors was made. TCRdb recomputed calls from the reads with MiXCR, one row per CDR3 protein. This table has roughly 67,000 distinct CDR3 sequences, roughly a fifth appearing once. Specimen: a population of CD138-negative cells sorted from bone marrow. The receptors originated from a donor at least 40 years old with multiple myeloma.

This clonotype was counted many times. The chain uses TRBV7-9 and TRBJ1-1, with no clear D. Germline loops: CDR1 SEHNR, CDR2 FQNEAQ (reference sequence). This CDR3 comprises 13 residues. V lost 2 bases and J lost 6, with 10 bases in between. CDR3 bases: TGTGCCAGCAGCTTACACCCAAACCCTGAAGCTTTCTTT. It yields the protein CASSLHPNPEAFF.

V usage is TRBV28 and J usage is TRBJ2-7; the D gene is possibly TRBD1 (6 bases). Trimming left V 6 bases short and J 1 base short, with 13 bases between. The CDR3 runs 14 residues. Germline CDR1 MDHEN, CDR2 SYDVKM. The chain's CDR3 is CASRTPGTSYEQYF. CDR3 sequence (DNA): TGTGCCAGCAGAACCCCCGGGACATCCTACGAGCAGTACTTC.

This clonotype was observed a single time. One end of the junction varies from germline; a read error may be responsible. This chain connects TRBV9 to TRBJ2-1, with 11 nucleotides matching TRBD2. CDR1 is SGDLS, CDR2 YYNGEE, per germline. CDR3 length: 15 amino acids. In nucleotides, the CDR3 is TGTGCCAGCAGCGTGATAGCGGGGGGGCCTGCTGGGCAGTCCTTC. Its translation: CASSVIAGGPAGQSF.

This clonotype was counted many times. The J gene is TRBJ2-5, the V gene TRBV7-2; 7 nucleotides match TRBD2. The V gene's germline CDR1 is SGHTA and CDR2 FQGNSA. The length of the CDR3 is 15 residues. V dropped 3 bases and J dropped 4; count of bases not matched to a gene: 8. For the CDR3, the DNA is TGTGCCAGCAGCTTCGGCGGGGGAGCAGGAGAGACCCAGTACTTC. Protein: CASSFGGGAGETQYF.

This clonotype was picked up a small number of times. At one boundary the junction diverges from the germline segment, which might be a read error. This chain connects TRBV6-5 to TRBJ2-7; D is unclear. Germline assignment: CDR1 MNHEY and CDR2 SVGAGI. This CDR3 is 11 amino acids long. The CDR3 bases are TGTGCCAGCACCCTAGACACCGAGCAGTATTTC. This translates into CASTLDTEQYF.

This clonotype was found many times. The chain uses TRBV19 and TRBJ2-3; 8 bases agree with TRBD1. The germline CDR1 and CDR2 sequences are LNHDA and SQIVND (reference sequence). V lost 4 bases and J lost 4; bases outside the gene matches: 1. CDR3 length: 13 amino acids. CDR3 region: CASSTQGADTQYF. CDR3 nucleotides: TGTGCCAGTAGTACACAGGGGGCAGATACGCAGTATTTT. The full variable domain, with the rest looked up from reference TRBV19 and TRBJ2-3, is DGGITQSPKYLFRKEGQNVTLSCEQNLNHDAMYWYRQDPGQGLRLIYYSQIVNDFQKGDIAEGYSVSREKKESFPLTVTSAQKNPTAFYLCASSTQGADTQYFGPGTRLTVL.

On this clonotype itself: At one boundary the junction diverges from the germline segment, which might be a read error. The chain uses TRBV19 and TRBJ2-7; maybe TRBD2 (5 bases). The CDR3 loop spans 12 amino acids. The V gene's germline CDR1 is LNHDA and CDR2 SQIVND (reference sequence). The CDR3 sequence: CSSSSGIYEQYF. The CDR3 DNA reads as TGTTCCAGTAGTTCGGGGATCTACGAGCAGTACTTC.

This clonotype was recorded at least ten times. One end of the junction fails to match germline, which may point to a read error. The DNA of the CDR3 is TGTGCCAGCAGCTTATGGGCGGGGGGGATGAACACTGAAACTTTCTTT. It is translated as CASSLWAGGMNTETFF. This chain joins TRBV7-2 and TRBJ1-1, with D perhaps TRBD1 (5 bases). Germline CDR1 and CDR2: SGHTA and FQGNSA. This CDR3 is built from 16 residues.

This clonotype has a count of ten or more. The chain has TRBV20-1 and TRBJ2-1; the D gene is possibly TRBD1 (5 bases). The V gene's germline CDR1 is DFQATT and CDR2 SNEGSKA (reference sequence). The CDR3 length is 12 residues. V was cut by 3 bases and J by 5 bases, with 8 bases left in between. CDR3 DNA: TGCAGTGCTAGTACAGGTCACAATGAGCAGTTCTTC. Its protein product is CSASTGHNEQFF.

The chain links TRBV4-1 to TRBJ2-7, with 7 bases fitting TRBD2. V lost 6 bases to trimming and J lost 0 bases; unmatched junction nucleotides: 5. CDR3 length equals 14 residues. From germline, CDR1 is MGHRA and CDR2 YSYEKL. The CDR3 protein is CASRKWDYSYEQYF. The CDR3 DNA sequence: TGCGCCAGCAGAAAATGGGACTACTCCTACGAGCAGTACTTC.

Of note for this clonotype: This clone may be a read error of a much larger clone one base away. No conserved phenylalanine or tryptophan ends this CDR3, so it is likely a read error. The J gene is TRBJ1-1, the V gene TRBV12-3 or TRBV12-4; TRBD1 is a possible D gene (5 bases). V dropped 3 bases and J dropped 11 bases, with 13 bases sitting between them. The CDR3 sequence is 12 residues long. This CDR3 reads CASSLEGADAFL. The CDR3 DNA is TGTGCCAGCAGTTTGGAAGGGGCGGATGCTTTCCTT.

This clonotype came up many times. The V gene is TRBV7-2, the J gene TRBJ1-5; D is possibly TRBD1 (5 bases). Germline V gene lookup returns CDR1 SGHTA and CDR2 FQGNSA. The CDR3 has 14 amino acids. V lost 1 base and J lost 4, with 8 bases in between. The CDR3 here is CASSLEGHNQPQHF. CDR3 sequence (DNA): TGTGCCAGCAGCTTAGAAGGACATAATCAGCCCCAGCATTTT. The whole variable domain, filled in from reference TRBV7-2 and TRBJ1-5, reads GAGVSQSPSNKVTEKGKDVELRCDPISGHTALYWYRQSLGQGLEFLIYFQGNSAPDKSGLPSDRFSAERTGGSVSTLTIQRTQQEDSAVYLCASSLEGHNQPQHFGDGTRLSIL.

Details on this clonotype: One base away lies a much larger clone, so this may be a sequencing read error. The rearrangement joins TRBV2 to TRBJ1-2; D is ambiguous. Germline V gene sequence: CDR1 SNHLY, CDR2 FYNNEI. The length of the CDR3 is 14 residues. V gave up 6 bases and J gave up 6 bases, with 17 bases separating them. The CDR3 region is CASRETASYDGYTF. DNA of the CDR3: TGTGCCAGCAGAGAAACAGCGAGCTACGATGGCTACACCTTC.

A few counts support this clonotype. The V and J genes are TRBV6-5 and TRBJ2-5; 12 bases fit TRBD2. CDR3 length: 14 amino acids. In germline, CDR1 is MNHEY, CDR2 SVGAGI. V lost 4 bases and J lost 5; bases outside the gene matches: 2. The CDR3 here is CASSSSGGGETQYF. The CDR3 nucleotides are TGTGCCAGCAGTTCTAGCGGGGGGGGTGAGACCCAGTACTTC.

Many counts were recorded for this clonotype. In DNA form, the CDR3 reads TGCGCCAGCAGCGGTCTTCTAAAAGGGACCCAGTACTTC. It encodes CASSGLLKGTQYF. J is TRBJ2-5 and V is TRBV4-1; no firm D call. V dropped 5 bases and J dropped 7 bases, with 14 bases sitting between them. CDR1 and CDR2 from the germline V gene are MGHRA and YSYEKL. This CDR3 region has 13 residues.

This clonotype has ten or more counts. The rearrangement uses TRBV20-1 and TRBJ2-3; 8 nucleotides match TRBD1. The CDR3 consists of 13 residues. Germline V CDR1 and CDR2: DFQATT, SNEGSKA (reference sequence). Trimming cost V 6 bases and J 5 bases; bases outside gene matches: 7. The CDR3 DNA follows: TGCAGTGCAGGGCAGGGGGCTGGAGATACGCAGTATTTT. Translated, it gives CSAGQGAGDTQYF.

There are many counts of this clonotype. The chain is built from TRBV20-1 and TRBJ2-3, with D perhaps matching TRBD2 (6 bases). V gave up 1 base and J gave up 0 bases, with 14 bases separating them. The CDR3 loop spans 16 amino acids. The germline gives CDR1 DFQATT, CDR2 SNEGSKA (reference sequence). Here the CDR3 DNA reads TGCAGTGCTAGAGGGAGGCGGGGCTATAGCACAGATACGCAGTATTTT. This codes for CSARGRRGYSTDTQYF.

The sample holds many counts of this clonotype. The CDR3 sequence is CAWRGVTGINYEQYF. The CDR3 DNA follows: TGTGCCTGGAGGGGGGTGACAGGTATAAACTACGAGCAGTACTTC. The genes are TRBV30 and TRBJ2-7; TRBD1 might be the D (6 bases). Trimming removed 3 bases at V and 3 bases at J, with 18 bases between. This CDR3 is 15 amino acids long. Germline V CDR1 and CDR2: GTSNPN, SVGIG (reference sequence).

This chain links TRBV12-3 or TRBV12-4 with TRBJ2-1; D is possibly TRBD2 (6 bases). The CDR3 is 15 amino acids. The V gene lost 10 bases and the J gene lost 2 bases, with 18 bases spanning the gap. CDR3 nucleotides: TGTGCCACAGGGAAGCCGGGAGTGACCTACAATGAGCAGTTCTTC. Translating it yields CATGKPGVTYNEQFF.

This clonotype has a count of ten or more. The chain uses TRBV2 and TRBJ2-1; 11 bases map to TRBD2. Looked up from germline, CDR1 is SNHLY and CDR2 is FYNNEI. The ends lost 5 bases at V and 9 bases at J; junction bases unmatched: 18. This CDR3 has 18 amino acids. The DNA of the CDR3 is TGTGCCAGCAGTTATAGCGGGAGGGCCGCTATAAACCTCGGTGAGCAGTTCTTC. Translation: CASSYSGRAAINLGEQFF.

Many counts were recorded for this clonotype. CDR3 amino acids: CASSPGTGDVDTQYF. For the CDR3, the DNA is TGCGCCAGCAGCCCCGGGACAGGGGACGTGGATACGCAGTATTTT. This rearrangement joins TRBV5-1 to TRBJ2-3, with TRBD1 identical over 10 bases. The CDR3 is made up of 15 amino acids. Trimming removed 4 bases from V and 6 bases from J; junction bases left unmatched: 8. The germline V gene has CDR1 SGHRS and CDR2 YFSETQ.

This clonotype was observed many times. V and J are TRBV5-1 and TRBJ2-3; 8 bases are a match to TRBD2. CDR1 is SGHRS, CDR2 YFSETQ, per germline. V shed 1 base and J 2 bases; nucleotides not matched to a gene: 6. The CDR3 extends over 16 amino acids. The CDR3 protein is CASSLPPGLDTDTQYF. The CDR3 DNA follows: TGCGCCAGCAGCTTGCCGCCGGGACTAGACACAGATACGCAGTATTTT.

This clonotype was observed at least ten times. This rearrangement joins TRBV4-1 to TRBJ2-3; D is perhaps TRBD1 or TRBD2 (5 bases each). Trimming stripped 0 bases from V and 5 bases from J, with 15 bases between. Germline V gene lookup returns CDR1 MGHRA and CDR2 YSYEKL. The CDR3 contains 16 residues. The chain's CDR3 is CASSQDRGPPGDTQYF. The CDR3, as DNA: TGCGCCAGCAGCCAAGACCGGGGACCCCCGGGAGATACGCAGTATTTT.

The sample holds many counts of this clonotype. The chain has TRBV27 and TRBJ2-7; no clear D gene. CDR1 is MNHEY, CDR2 SMNVEV, per germline (reference sequence). The CDR3 extends over 14 amino acids. Trimming stripped 0 bases from V and 1 base from J, with 7 bases between. DNA for the CDR3: TGTGCCAGCAGTTTATCACGTCAGTCCTACGAGCAGTACTTC. Protein: CASSLSRQSYEQYF.

By share, this clonotype counts as medium-sized. J is TRBJ2-1 and V is TRBV9, with 10 positions matching TRBD2. Germline V lookup: CDR1 SGDLS, CDR2 YYNGEE. V gave up 2 bases and J gave up 3 bases; unmatched junction bases: 2. This CDR3 region has 15 residues. CDR3 in DNA: TGTGCCAGCAGCGTGGGACTAGCGAACTACAATGAGCAGTTCTTC. As protein: CASSVGLANYNEQFF. Drawing the rest from reference TRBV9 and TRBJ2-1, the complete variable domain is DSGVTQTPKHLITATGQRVTLRCSPRSGDLSVYWYQQSLDQGLQFLIQYYNGEERAKGNILERFSAQQFPDLHSELNLSSLELGDSALYFCASSVGLANYNEQFFGPGTRLTVL.

The table lists this clonotype with many counts. The chain is built from TRBV6-1 and TRBJ2-7; D is uncertain. V shed 0 bases and J shed 2 bases, with 14 bases lying between them. This CDR3 is 16 amino acids long. CDR1 MNHNS and CDR2 SASEGT come from the germline V gene. The CDR3 DNA reads as TGTGCCAGCAGTGAAGCGTCATGGGATTCAACCTACGAGCAGTACTTC. Protein sequence: CASSEASWDSTYEQYF.

The table lists this clonotype with many counts. J is TRBJ2-7 and V is TRBV28; the match to TRBD2 covers 7 bases. There are 15 residues in the CDR3. Per the germline V gene, CDR1 is MDHEN and CDR2 is SYDVKM. The trim removed 4 bases at V and 3 bases at J, leaving 9 bases unmatched. The chain's CDR3 is CASSSNGAGVYEQYF. Written as DNA, the CDR3 is TGTGCCAGCAGTTCCAACGGCGCGGGAGTCTACGAGCAGTACTTC. Using reference TRBV28 and TRBJ2-7 for the parts outside the CDR3, the full variable domain is DVKVTQSSRYLVKRTGEKVFLECVQDMDHENMFWYRQDPGLGLRLIYFSYDVKMKEKGDIPEGYSVSREKKERFSLILESASTNQTSMYLCASSSNGAGVYEQYFGPGTRLTVT.

In this sample, this clonotype turned up many times. V gene TRBV29-1 combines with J gene TRBJ2-2, with 8 nucleotides matching TRBD2. Looked up from germline, CDR1 is SQVTM and CDR2 is ANQGSEA. Unmatched junction bases numbered 7, after V lost 3 bases and J lost 4 bases. There are 15 residues in the CDR3. The CDR3 DNA is TGCAGCGTTGACCACGGGGGGGAAAGCACCGGGGAGCTGTTTTTT. Translated: CSVDHGGESTGELFF.